This TCR beta chain was recovered during a study of CD8 T cells in ankylosing spondylitis (dated by TCRdb to the late 2010s). For the wider study: T cell receptor beta repertoires were profiled in healthy donors and ankylosing spondylitis patients so that disease-linked TCR variants could be found. In total, the full study cohort was made up of some 100 healthy donors and approximately 24 ankylosing spondylitis patients. Peripheral blood samples were taken, and synovial fluid was additionally collected from ankylosing spondylitis patients. Study-wide conclusions, independent of this receptor: Some motif variants had previously been reported in the synovial fluid and blood of reactive arthritis patients, which suggests shared mechanisms of disease initiation. A TCR beta motif of eight highly homologous amino acid variants appeared characteristic of blood from ankylosing spondylitis patients. The disease-linked clones were reported to be significantly enriched in matched synovial fluid samples from ankylosing spondylitis patients. The disease-linked clones had a CD8+ phenotype and were found at relatively low frequencies in peripheral blood.

The sequencer was an Illumina HiSeq 2500. Quantitative 5'-RACE with molecular barcodes was used to prepare TCR beta libraries. As for how the authors treated the data: Disease-linked TCR variants were identified with a new computational method built on a probabilistic model of VDJ rearrangement. TCRdb reprocessing: public reads trimmed at Q25 with fastp, clones called with MiXCR, in-frame beta chains kept. Merged by CDR3 protein, the rows form single entries marked with the most common genes and DNA. None of the V and J calls come from the authors' own analysis; TCRdb made them. In this sample the table shows about 160,000 distinct CDR3 sequences, 9.8% of which occur a single time. Clones ranked in the top ten supply over 13% of the sample. Counted from cysteine to phenylalanine, this CDR3 has 13 amino acids. The entry retains the CDR3 DNA only, 39 bases that are in frame from base 1. After removal of 5 bases from V and 9 bases from J, the junction retains 8 bases not matched to a gene. CDR1 and CDR2, per the germline V gene (reference sequence), are SEHNR and FQNEAQ.

Note on this clonotype: It has no known antigen specificity. Per-base quality was not reported, and no clone a single base away is much larger than it.

This receptor was taken from a female donor with ankylosing spondylitis or in good health (not recorded which). The sequence joins TRBV7-9 to TRBJ2-3, with 7 junctional bases fitting TRBD2. Specimen: blood, either unsorted or a sorted T cell fraction (not recorded which). The DNA sequence follows: TGTGCCAGCAGCCCTAGCGGACTAGACACGCAGTATTTT. It translates as CASSPSGLDTQYF.